A single sample is the source of the 24 T cell receptor beta chains below, sequenced in a study of CD4 T cells in relation to SARS-CoV-2 and coronaviruses. Some clones are missing from TCRdb's copy, which holds only in-frame ones; the method was immunoSEQ multiplex PCR. The top ten hold roughly 30% of the sample, which has around 18,000 clones, 65% to 75% seen once. Before the COVID-19 pandemic, during about 2010-2018, CD4+ T cells were taken from unexposed donors. CD4+ T cells were isolated from the cells after 10 days of culture. The antigens these receptors bind are not known. Material: CD4+ T cells from PBMCs, cultured in vitro. The receptor set was obtained from a human donor in good health.

CDR3 region: CASSQVGQTNTEAFF. Here the CDR3 DNA reads TGCGCCAGCAGCCAAGTAGGACAGACGAACACTGAAGCTTTCTTT. This chain joins TRBV4-1 and TRBJ1-1; perhaps TRBD1 as D (6 bases). Germline values: CDR1 MGHRA, CDR2 YSYEKL. Trimming left V 1 base short and J 1 base short, with 10 bases between. The CDR3 runs 15 residues.

The chain is built from TRBV7-9 and TRBJ2-1; TRBD2 matches at 7 bases. This CDR3 is built from 15 residues. V shed 5 bases, J shed 12 bases, and the junction held 16 bases outside the gene matches. Germline V gene lookup returns CDR1 SEHNR and CDR2 FQNEAQ (reference sequence). This CDR3 is CASSPSGLGLSGQFF. CDR3 in DNA: TGTGCCAGCAGCCCATCCGGACTAGGGTTAAGTGGGCAGTTCTTC.

This clone was seen a handful of times. The genes are TRBV7-9 and TRBJ1-6, with D unresolved. With 1 base removed from V and 3 bases from J, the gap between germline ends came to 7 bases. This CDR3 is built from 15 residues. Looked up from germline, CDR1 is SEHNR and CDR2 is FQNEAQ (reference sequence). The CDR3 here is CASSLGGFYNSPLHF. The DNA of the CDR3 is TGTGCCAGCAGCTTAGGAGGGTTCTATAATTCACCCCTCCACTTT.

This clone was seen only a few times. The rearrangement joins TRBV5-1 to TRBJ1-1; no clear D gene. CDR3 length: 15 amino acids. V was trimmed by 0 bases and J by 4 bases, leaving 13 bases between them. Germline V lookup: CDR1 SGHRS, CDR2 YFSETQ. This CDR3 reads CASSLVTGLVTEAFF. CDR3 bases: TGCGCCAGCAGCTTGGTCACCGGGTTAGTCACTGAAGCTTTCTTT.

The chain couples TRBV19 to TRBJ1-1; weak D call: TRBD1 (5 bases). V lost 4 bases and J lost 5, with 17 bases in between. This CDR3 comprises 15 residues. Germline CDR1 reads LNHDA; CDR2 reads SQIVND (reference sequence). CDR3 sequence reads: CASSTNYQGKTEAFF. CDR3 sequence (DNA): TGTGCCAGTAGTACCAACTATCAGGGTAAAACTGAAGCTTTCTTT.

The chain links TRBV18 to TRBJ2-1, with a possible D match to TRBD1 (6 bases). Trimming pared 3 bases from V and 6 bases from J, leaving 15 bases between. Germline V lookup: CDR1 KGHSH, CDR2 LQKENI. There are 15 residues in the CDR3. In DNA form, the CDR3 reads TGTGCCAGCTCACCCGGACAGAAATTCCGCAATGAGCAGTTCTTC. Its translation is CASSPGQKFRNEQFF.

V and J are TRBV6-5 and TRBJ2-7; D ambiguous. The CDR3 loop spans 13 amino acids. CDR1 and CDR2 from the germline V gene are MNHEY and SVGAGI. The V end lost 3 bases, the J end lost 4 bases, and 10 bases lay between the germline ends. The CDR3 reads CASSYYRGYEQYF. The DNA of the CDR3 is TGTGCCAGCAGTTATTACCGAGGTTACGAGCAGTACTTC.

The J gene is TRBJ2-1, the V gene TRBV11-2; 7 bases are shared with TRBD2. CDR1 is SGHAT, CDR2 FQNNGV, per germline. The CDR3 is 17 residues long. V lost 0 bases to trimming and J lost 2 bases; unmatched junction nucleotides: 7. CDR3 sequence (DNA): TGTGCCAGCAGCTTAGATCCGGCGGGACTACCCTACAATGAGCAGTTCTTC. Its protein product is CASSLDPAGLPYNEQFF. The full variable domain, its missing parts supplied by reference TRBV11-2 and TRBJ2-1, is EAGVAQSPRYKIIEKRQSVAFWCNPISGHATLYWYQQILGQGPKLLIQFQNNGVVDDSQLPKDRFSAERLKGVDSTLKIQPAKLEDSAVYLCASSLDPAGLPYNEQFFGPGTRLTVL.

V is TRBV5-4 and J is TRBJ1-1, with 7 bases aligning to TRBD1. Germline V lookup: CDR1 SGHNT, CDR2 YYREEE (reference sequence). V was pared by 5 bases and J by 5 bases, with 9 bases of the junction left unmatched. The CDR3 extends over 14 amino acids. The DNA of the CDR3 is TGTGCCAGCAGACTGGACGGCAGGGGGACTGAAGCTTTCTTT. Amino acids: CASRLDGRGTEAFF.

The chain joins TRBV9 to TRBJ2-2, with D possibly being TRBD1 (5 bases). V lost 2 bases to trimming and J lost 7 bases, with 18 bases between them. The CDR3 has 16 residues. Germline V gives CDR1 SGDLS, CDR2 YYNGEE. The CDR3 here is CASSVDTGRVGGELFF. The CDR3 nucleotides read TGTGCCAGCAGCGTTGACACAGGAAGGGTGGGCGGGGAGCTGTTTTTT. The variable domain in full, completed from reference TRBV9 and TRBJ2-2, reads DSGVTQTPKHLITATGQRVTLRCSPRSGDLSVYWYQQSLDQGLQFLIQYYNGEERAKGNILERFSAQQFPDLHSELNLSSLELGDSALYFCASSVDTGRVGGELFFGEGSRLTVL.

The chain carries TRBV23-1 and TRBJ1-5; D may be TRBD1 (5 bases). TRBV23-1 qualifies as an ORF whose function is uncertain. The CDR3 loop spans 17 amino acids. Trimming removed 1 base from V and 0 bases from J, with 13 bases in between. The CDR3 coding sequence is TGCGCCAGCAGTCAATTGGGACGGGTATATAGCAATCAGCCCCAGCATTTT. This codes for CASSQLGRVYSNQPQHF.

V gene TRBV15 combines with J gene TRBJ2-5; 8 nucleotides align to TRBD2. J gave up 5 bases and V 1 base, and 9 bases lay outside the gene matches. From germline, CDR1 is LNHNV and CDR2 YYDKDF (reference sequence). The CDR3 sequence is 16 residues long. The CDR3 nucleotides read TGTGCCACCAGCAGAGGGCGAGCGGGAGTCGGTGAGACCCAGTACTTC. This gives the protein CATSRGRAGVGETQYF.

The chain employs TRBV29-1 and TRBJ2-3; D ambiguous. Germline V lookup: CDR1 SQVTM, CDR2 ANQGSEA. The CDR3 is 14 amino acids. V was pared by 1 base and J by 6 bases, with 14 bases between. The CDR3, as DNA: TGCAGCGTTGAAGGGAGCCTAGTTAGTGATACGCAGTATTTT. This gives the protein CSVEGSLVSDTQYF.

In its sample, this clone was seen a few times. V is TRBV19 and J is TRBJ1-6; the D is unclear. Germline values: CDR1 LNHDA, CDR2 SQIVND (reference sequence). The CDR3 runs to 16 residues. V gave up 0 bases and J gave up 9 bases, with 15 bases separating them. In DNA form, the CDR3 reads TGTGCCAGTAGTATAGAGGGTCAGATTCGGCGTTCACCCCTCCACTTT. Encoded protein: CASSIEGQIRRSPLHF.

The gene calls are TRBV2 and TRBJ1-1, with a weak D call TRBD1 (5 bases). Germline V gene lookup returns CDR1 SNHLY and CDR2 FYNNEI. The CDR3 sequence is 14 residues long. Deletions cut 8 bases from V and 5 bases from J, with 18 bases between. In nucleotides, the CDR3 is TGTGCCAGCCACGGAGGGGAAGTAGTGACTGAAGCTTTCTTT. It specifies CASHGGEVVTEAFF.

This chain connects TRBV6-2 or TRBV6-3 to TRBJ2-6; TRBD2 aligns across 9 bases. Germline V lookup: CDR1 MNHEY, CDR2 SVGEGT. Losses at the gene ends were 2 bases for V and 3 bases for J; bases not matched to a gene: 8. The CDR3 totals 18 residues. The DNA for the CDR3 is TGTGCCAGCAGTTACGGGATAGCGGGAGCTGTTGGGGCCAACGTCCTGACTTTC. It codes for CASSYGIAGAVGANVLTF.

This clone was observed a handful of times. CDR3 sequence: CASSLGRTAYNEQFF. CDR3 coding DNA: TGTGCCAGCAGCTTAGGCCGGACAGCCTACAATGAGCAGTTCTTC. The genes are TRBV7-3 and TRBJ2-1; the D gene is possibly TRBD1 (6 bases). Trimming removed 2 bases from V and 2 bases from J, with 10 bases in between. The V gene's germline CDR1 is SGHTA and CDR2 FQGTGA. The CDR3 contains 15 residues.

The genes are TRBV9 and TRBJ2-5; D gene unclear. Trimming removed 4 bases at V and 1 base at J, with 11 bases between. The germline V gene encodes CDR1 SGDLS and CDR2 YYNGEE. There are 14 residues in the CDR3. The DNA for the CDR3 is TGTGCCAGCAGCCCCCAAGTGGCCCAAGAGACCCAGTACTTC. Translating gives CASSPQVAQETQYF. Full variable domain (rest looked up from reference TRBV9 and TRBJ2-5): DSGVTQTPKHLITATGQRVTLRCSPRSGDLSVYWYQQSLDQGLQFLIQYYNGEERAKGNILERFSAQQFPDLHSELNLSSLELGDSALYFCASSPQVAQETQYFGPGTRLLVL.

V usage is TRBV4-2 and J usage is TRBJ2-1; 7 bases are a match to TRBD2. From germline, CDR1 is LGHNA and CDR2 YNFKEQ. Trimming cost V 4 bases and J 6 bases; bases outside gene matches: 9. The CDR3 totals 15 residues. The CDR3 DNA follows: TGTGCCAGCAGCCCCCAGCGGGATGTCGGCAATGAGCAGTTCTTC. Its translation is CASSPQRDVGNEQFF.

The chain uses TRBV3-1 (or the pseudogene TRBV3-2) and TRBJ2-1; perhaps TRBD2 as D (6 bases). The V gene's germline CDR1 is LGHDT and CDR2 YNNKEL (reference sequence). Trimming took 1 base from V and 4 from J, leaving 11 bases between them. The CDR3 sequence is 15 residues long. CDR3 in amino acids: CASSQASAQYNEQFF. In DNA, the CDR3 is TGTGCCAGCAGCCAAGCTAGCGCTCAGTACAATGAGCAGTTCTTC.

The chain joins TRBV5-1 to TRBJ2-7; TRBD1 might be the D (6 bases). This CDR3 spans 14 amino acids. Per germline, CDR1 SGHRS and CDR2 YFSETQ. V shed 1 base and J shed 3 bases, with 11 bases lying between them. The CDR3 loop reads CASSLMNRVYEQYF. The DNA for the CDR3 is TGCGCCAGCAGCTTGATGAACAGGGTCTACGAGCAGTACTTC.

This clone was detected only a few times. The chain uses TRBV18 and TRBJ2-7, with D hard to call. Germline values: CDR1 KGHSH, CDR2 LQKENI. This CDR3 contains 13 residues. Trimming pared 2 bases from V and 7 bases from J, leaving 12 bases between. CDR3: CASSPGRQWEQYF. Here the CDR3 DNA reads TGTGCCAGCTCACCAGGGCGGCAGTGGGAGCAGTACTTC.

The V and J genes are TRBV7-9 and TRBJ1-1; possible D gene TRBD1, 5 bases. CDR3 size: 15 residues. Germline lookup yields CDR1 SEHNR and CDR2 FQNEAQ (reference sequence). Trimming left V 0 bases short and J 4 bases short, with 12 bases between. CDR3 amino acids: CASSLAAGKGTEAFF. In DNA form, the CDR3 reads TGTGCCAGCAGCTTAGCGGCAGGGAAAGGCACTGAAGCTTTCTTT.

This chain joins TRBV24-1 and TRBJ2-1; D may be TRBD2 (6 bases). V lost 8 bases to trimming and J lost 3 bases, with 22 bases between them. Germline V gene lookup returns CDR1 KGHDR and CDR2 SFDVKD. This CDR3 region has 17 residues. The CDR3 DNA follows: TGTGCCACCAAAGGGATCCCCGCCGGGAGTTACTACAATGAGCAGTTCTTC. Translating it yields CATKGIPAGSYYNEQFF.